Listed below are T cell receptor beta chains from one sample, sequenced in a study of CD8 T cells in Susac syndrome. Via MiXCR, TCRdb re-called the immunoSEQ multiplex PCR reads, giving one row per CDR3 protein. The sample lists 110,000 or so distinct CDR3 sequences, about 95% seen once, with 0.09% to 0.1% in the top ten. Sequencing input: CD4+ T cells from PBMCs. Every receptor here comes from a human donor in good health. CDR3s include the opening cysteine and the closing phenylalanine or tryptophan. Fields, in order: D gene, clone size, J gene, V gene, CDR3 DNA, CDR3 protein. D genes are given only for firm matches. The size field is filled for only some rows; it gives once, few, many or a size class.

. . TRBJ2-1 TRBV3-1 TGTGCCAGCAGCCAAGATTTCCAGCCCTACAATGAGCAGTTCTTC CASSQDFQPYNEQFF
. few TRBJ2-3 TRBV6-6 TGTGCCAGCGGTCAGGGTACAGATACGCAGTATTTT CASGQGTDTQYF
. . TRBJ2-5 TRBV5-1 TGCGCCAGCAGCATAACAGGGGGGGGCCAAGAGACCCAGTACTTC CASSITGGGQETQYF
. . TRBJ1-1 TRBV29-1 TGCAGCGTTAATTCAGGAGGGAACACTGAAGCTTTCTTT CSVNSGGNTEAFF
TRBD1 . TRBJ1-2 TRBV12-5 TGTGCTAGTGGTCTTTCGGGGGGACAGGGAAGCTATGGCTACACCTTC CASGLSGGQGSYGYTF
. . TRBJ1-6 TRBV5-4 TGTGCCAGCAGCTCTTACATGGGGTCACCCCTCCACTTT CASSSYMGSPLHF
. . TRBJ1-2 TRBV3-1 TGTGCCAGCAGCCGCGAGGGGGGATCCAACTATGGCTACACCTTC CASSREGGSNYGYTF
. . TRBJ1-2 TRBV9 TGTGCCAGCAGCGTAGGGCCCACAGAACTCTATGGCTACACCTTC CASSVGPTELYGYTF
TRBD2 . TRBJ2-7 TRBV6-6 TGTGCCAGCACCAAAGCGGGAGGGCGCGCCGAGCAGTACTTC CASTKAGGRAEQYF
. . TRBJ2-1 TRBV23-1 TGCGCCAGCCTCAGCAGGGTTTCCAATGAGCAGTTCTTC CASLSRVSNEQFF
TRBD1 . TRBJ1-3 TRBV23-1 TGCGCCAGCAGTCAAGGGGGGACAGGGGTTGGCACCATATATTTT CASSQGGTGVGTIYF
. . TRBJ1-2 TRBV27 TGTGCCAGCAGCCCTAGAACAGGGACTGGCTACACCTTC CASSPRTGTGYTF
. . TRBJ2-7 TRBV9 TGTGCCAGCGGGGTGGGGGCAGGTGAGCAGTACTTC CASGVGAGEQYF
. . TRBJ1-2 TRBV20-1 TGCAGTGCTAGGATCGGGGAGAGCTACACCTTC CSARIGESYTF
. few TRBJ2-6 TRBV19 TGTGCCAGCTCCGTTTCTGGGGCCAACGTCCTGACTTTC CASSVSGANVLTF
. . TRBJ1-3 TRBV12-3/TRBV12-4 TGTGCCAGCAGTTCCCCCGGCAGAAGGCTCGGAAACACCATATATTTT CASSSPGRRLGNTIYF
. . TRBJ2-7 TRBV6-5 TGTGCCAGCAGTAATTTGCGGGTAAAGGGCTACGAGCAGTACTTC CASSNLRVKGYEQYF
. . TRBJ1-2 TRBV7-3 TGTGCCAGCAGCTTAACAATGACAGGCAACTATGGCTACACCTTC CASSLTMTGNYGYTF
. . TRBJ2-7 TRBV12-3/TRBV12-4 TGTGCCAGCTGTCCTCAGGGCCAAAGCTCCTACGAGCAGTACTTC CASCPQGQSSYEQYF
TRBD2 . TRBJ2-1 TRBV7-8 TGTGCCAGCAGCCTGCGGGGGGGGGCCTACAATGAGCAGTTCTTC CASSLRGGAYNEQFF
TRBD2 . TRBJ2-7 TRBV30 TGTGCCTGGAGACCCGGACTAGCGGGGGGTCCGACCCGCCCGGACGAGCAGTACTTC CAWRPGLAGGPTRPDEQYF
TRBD2 . TRBJ2-2 TRBV5-1 TGCGCCAGCCACCTGGACGGGGGGAGCGGGGAGCTGTTTTTT CASHLDGGSGELFF
TRBD1 . TRBJ2-1 TRBV4-1 TGCGCCAGCAGCCCTCAGGGGGCTTTGGGCAATGAGCAGTTCTTC CASSPQGALGNEQFF
TRBD1 . TRBJ2-3 TRBV2 TGTGCCAGCACCCCTATCACAGGGGATCACGCAGATACGCAGTATTTT CASTPITGDHADTQYF
. . TRBJ1-5 TRBV3-1 TGTGCCAGCAGTTTGGGACGTCTTCAGCCCCAGCATTTT CASSLGRLQPQHF
TRBD1 . TRBJ2-7 TRBV4-1 TGCGCCAGCAGCCAAGTCCCGGGACAGGGGGCCTACGAGCAGTACTTC CASSQVPGQGAYEQYF
TRBD2 . TRBJ2-1 TRBV18 TGTGCCAGCTCACCCCCCGGGACTAGCGGGAATGAGCAGTTCTTC CASSPPGTSGNEQFF
. . TRBJ2-5 TRBV5-1 TGCGCCAGCAGCTTAGCCCCCCTGACAGACCAAGAGACCCAGTACTTC CASSLAPLTDQETQYF
. . TRBJ2-2 TRBV23-1 TGCGCCAGCAGTCAATCGAGGAGTCCGGGGGCACGTACCGGGGAGCTGTTTTTT CASSQSRSPGARTGELFF
. . TRBJ2-7 TRBV19 TGTGCCAGTATGGGGCCAGGGTTCTACGAGCAGTACTTC CASMGPGFYEQYF
. . TRBJ1-6 TRBV12-3/TRBV12-4 TGTGCCAGCAGTTTAGGAACCTCACCCCTCCACTTT CASSLGTSPLHF
. . TRBJ1-3 TRBV25-1 TGTGCCAGCGCAGGACAGACCTCTGGAAACACCATATATTTT CASAGQTSGNTIYF
. . TRBJ1-5 TRBV20-1 TGCAGTGCTAGGAGGGACCAGGATCAGCCCCAGCATTTT CSARRDQDQPQHF
TRBD1 . TRBJ2-7 TRBV7-2 TGTGCCAGCAGCTCGGACAGGGGGTTCTACGAGCAGTACTTC CASSSDRGFYEQYF
. . TRBJ1-1 TRBV28 TGTGCCAGCAGTTTAGGAGACAGAGAAGGAGCTGAAGCTTTCTTT CASSLGDREGAEAFF
TRBD2 . TRBJ2-1 TRBV29-1 TGCAGCGTTGTTGAGACTAGCAAGGTTCGTGAGCAGTTCTTC CSVVETSKVREQFF
. . TRBJ2-6 TRBV19 TGTGCCAGTAGACTTGGGACGCTATTCGGTACTGGGGCCAACGTCCTGACTTTC CASRLGTLFGTGANVLTF
. . TRBJ1-2 TRBV28 TGTGCCAGCGAGGGCGCTGGCTACACCTTC CASEGAGYTF
TRBD2 . TRBJ2-7 TRBV12-3/TRBV12-4 TGTGCCAGCAGTATTCCCGGGACTAGCAGCCCCGAGCAGTACTTC CASSIPGTSSPEQYF
. . TRBJ2-3 TRBV25-1 TGTGCCAGCAGTGAGGACACTTACCGCACAGATACGCAGTATTTT CASSEDTYRTDTQYF
TRBD1 . TRBJ1-5 TRBV4-1 TGCGCCAGCAGTCGGGGACAGGGTAATCAGCCCCAGCATTTT CASSRGQGNQPQHF
. once TRBJ1-6 TRBV10-2 TGCGCCAGCAGCCCAGGTTCACCCCTCCACTTT CASSPGSPLHF
TRBD2 . TRBJ2-7 TRBV20-1 TGCAGTGCTAGCGGGGGGTACGAGCAGTACTTC CSASGGYEQYF
TRBD1 . TRBJ1-1 TRBV3-1 TGTGCCAGCAGCCCCCGACAGGGTTCGGTCACTGAAGCTTTCTTT CASSPRQGSVTEAFF
TRBD1 . TRBJ1-2 TRBV28 TGTGCCAGCAGCGGGACAGCCCGAGCGTATGGCTACACCTTC CASSGTARAYGYTF
TRBD1 . TRBJ1-6 TRBV30 TGTGCCTGGAGTGTCCCATCCGGGACAGTTGGAAGATCACCCCTCCACTTT CAWSVPSGTVGRSPLHF
. . TRBJ1-1 TRBV29-1 TGCAGCGCCCAGGGACCCTTGAACACTGAAGCTTTCTTT CSAQGPLNTEAFF
. . TRBJ2-7 TRBV12-3/TRBV12-4 TGTGCCAGCAGTTTACGGGCAGGGGCAAGCTACGAGCAGTACTTC CASSLRAGASYEQYF
. . TRBJ2-7 TRBV9 TGTGCCAGCAGCGTAGCCCCACAGGGTCAATACGAGCAGTACTTC CASSVAPQGQYEQYF
TRBD1 . TRBJ2-5 TRBV20-1 TGCAGTGCAAGGACAGGGGGCATAGAGACCCAGTACTTC CSARTGGIETQYF
TRBD2 . TRBJ2-7 TRBV11-2 TGTGCCAGCAGCATTACTAGCGGGGGGCCCTACGAGCAGTACTTC CASSITSGGPYEQYF
TRBD2 . TRBJ2-7 TRBV18 TGTGCCAGCGCCAGGCTAGCGGGAGACGAGCAGTACTTC CASARLAGDEQYF